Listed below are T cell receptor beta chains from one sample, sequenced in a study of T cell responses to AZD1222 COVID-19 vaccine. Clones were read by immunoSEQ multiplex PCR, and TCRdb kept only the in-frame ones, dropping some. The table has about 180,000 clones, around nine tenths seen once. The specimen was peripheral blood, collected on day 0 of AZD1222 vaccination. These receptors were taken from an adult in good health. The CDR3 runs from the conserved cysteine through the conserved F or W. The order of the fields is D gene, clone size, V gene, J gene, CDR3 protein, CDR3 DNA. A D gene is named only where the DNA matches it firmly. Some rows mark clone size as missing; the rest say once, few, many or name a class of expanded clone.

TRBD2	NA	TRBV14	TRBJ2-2	CASSHLAGRGTGELFF	TGTGCCAGCAGCCACCTAGCGGGGCGGGGCACCGGGGAGCTGTTTTTT
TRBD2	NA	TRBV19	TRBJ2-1	CASSPRTSVGNEQFF	TGTGCCAGTAGTCCTCGGACTAGCGTGGGGAATGAGCAGTTCTTC
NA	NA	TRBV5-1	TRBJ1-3	CASSLGPAGDGNTIYF	TGCGCCAGCAGCTTGGGCCCAGCGGGCGATGGAAACACCATATATTTT
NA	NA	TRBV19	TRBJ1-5	CASRSTGRNQPQHF	TGTGCCAGTAGGTCGACAGGACGCAATCAGCCCCAGCATTTT
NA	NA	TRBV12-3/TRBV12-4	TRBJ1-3	CASRGPGNTIYF	TGTGCCAGCAGGGGGCCTGGAAACACCATATATTTT
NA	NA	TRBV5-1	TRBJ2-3	CASSLRGGSDTQYF	TGCGCCAGCAGCTTGAGAGGGGGTTCAGATACGCAGTATTTT
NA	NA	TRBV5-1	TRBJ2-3	CASSLLTDTQYF	TGCGCCAGCAGCCTACTCACAGATACGCAGTATTTT
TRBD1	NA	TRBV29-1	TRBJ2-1	CSVETGGYNEQFF	TGCAGCGTAGAGACAGGGGGATACAATGAGCAGTTCTTC
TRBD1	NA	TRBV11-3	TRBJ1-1	CASSSLEQGSEAFF	TGTGCCAGCAGCTCACTTGAACAGGGGTCCGAAGCTTTCTTT
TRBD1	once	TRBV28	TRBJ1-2	CASSSPGQGAYGYTF	TGTGCCAGCAGTTCCCCGGGACAGGGTGCCTATGGCTACACCTTC
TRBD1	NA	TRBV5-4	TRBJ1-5	CASSLGTGRLGNQPQHF	TGTGCCAGCAGCTTAGGGACAGGCCGTCTGGGCAATCAGCCCCAGCATTTT
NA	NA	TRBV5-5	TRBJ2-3	CASSFGGTDTQYF	TGTGCCAGCAGCTTCGGTGGCACAGATACGCAGTATTTT
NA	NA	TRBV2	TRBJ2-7	CASELQRSYEQYF	TGTGCCAGCGAGCTACAGCGATCCTACGAGCAGTACTTC
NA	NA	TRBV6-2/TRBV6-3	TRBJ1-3	CASSYSIDGGNTIYF	TGTGCCAGCAGTTACTCGATTGACGGCGGAAACACCATATATTTT
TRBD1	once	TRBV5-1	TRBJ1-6	CASQNRDREYNSPLHF	TGCGCCAGCCAGAACCGGGACAGGGAATACAATTCACCCCTCCACTTT
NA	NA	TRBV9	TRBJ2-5	CASSVGLTSRETQYF	TGTGCCAGCAGCGTAGGATTGACTTCCCGGGAGACCCAGTACTTC
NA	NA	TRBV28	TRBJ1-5	CASVVLGQPQHF	TGTGCCAGCGTGGTCTTGGGACAGCCCCAGCATTTT
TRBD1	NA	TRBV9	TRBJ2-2	CASSMLQGADGELFF	TGTGCCAGCAGCATGCTACAGGGGGCAGACGGGGAGCTGTTTTTT
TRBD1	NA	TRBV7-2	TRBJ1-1	CASSLVLGTANTEAFF	TGTGCCAGCAGCTTAGTACTGGGGACAGCTAACACTGAAGCTTTCTTT
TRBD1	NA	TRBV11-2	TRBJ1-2	CASSLWQGAPYGYTF	TGTGCCAGCAGCTTATGGCAGGGGGCACCATATGGCTACACCTTC
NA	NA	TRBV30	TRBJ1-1	CAWRQGLNTEAFF	TGTGCCTGGAGACAGGGCTTGAACACTGAAGCTTTCTTT
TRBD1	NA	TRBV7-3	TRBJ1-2	CASSSRDSPYGYTF	TGTGCCAGCAGCTCCAGGGACAGTCCCTATGGCTACACCTTC
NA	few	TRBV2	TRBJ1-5	CASSVRAQPQHF	TGTGCCAGCAGTGTCAGGGCCCAGCCCCAGCATTTT
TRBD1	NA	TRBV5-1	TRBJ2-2	CASSYSGQMNTGELFF	TGCGCCAGCAGCTACTCGGGACAGATGAACACCGGGGAGCTGTTTTTT
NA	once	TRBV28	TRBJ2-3	CASSPPGYRTDTQYF	TGTGCCAGCAGTCCCCCGGGATACCGCACAGATACGCAGTATTTT
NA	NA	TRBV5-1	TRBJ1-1	CASSLGGEPTEAFF	TGCGCCAGCAGCTTGGGGGGGGAACCCACTGAAGCTTTCTTT
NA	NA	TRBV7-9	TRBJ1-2	CASSREGPSGYTF	TGTGCCAGCAGCCGAGAGGGGCCGAGTGGCTACACCTTC
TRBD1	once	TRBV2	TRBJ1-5	CASSEGRGRYQPQHF	TGTGCCAGCAGTGAGGGCAGGGGGCGTTATCAGCCCCAGCATTTT
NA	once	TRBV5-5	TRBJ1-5	CASSPDLYSNQPQHF	TGTGCCAGCAGCCCAGATCTCTATAGCAATCAGCCCCAGCATTTT
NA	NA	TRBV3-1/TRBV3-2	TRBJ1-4	CASSQEFWTSTNEKLFF	TGTGCCAGCAGCCAAGAATTTTGGACTTCAACTAATGAAAAACTGTTTTTT
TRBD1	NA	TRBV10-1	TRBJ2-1	CASSDLGTGGYNEQFF	TGCGCCAGCAGTGACCTCGGGACAGGGGGCTACAATGAGCAGTTCTTC
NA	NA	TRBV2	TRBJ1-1	CASRVEGSTEAFF	TGTGCCAGCAGGGTAGAGGGGAGCACTGAAGCTTTCTTT
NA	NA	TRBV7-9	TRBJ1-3	CASSLGDSGNTIYF	TGTGCCAGCAGCTTGGGGGACTCTGGAAACACCATATATTTT
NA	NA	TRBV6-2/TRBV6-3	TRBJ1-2	CASSYSHGPSYGYTF	TGTGCCAGCAGTTACTCCCATGGACCGAGCTATGGCTACACCTTC
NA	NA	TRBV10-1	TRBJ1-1	CASRANVNTEAFF	TGCGCCAGCAGGGCAAATGTGAACACTGAAGCTTTCTTT
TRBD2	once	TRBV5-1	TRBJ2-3	CASSLAGGQADTQYF	TGCGCCAGCAGCTTAGCGGGGGGGCAGGCAGATACGCAGTATTTT
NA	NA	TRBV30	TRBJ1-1	CAWKWLNTEAFF	TGTGCCTGGAAGTGGTTGAACACTGAAGCTTTCTTT
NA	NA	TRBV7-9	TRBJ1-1	CASSLRETNTEAFF	TGTGCCAGCAGCTTGAGGGAAACGAACACTGAAGCTTTCTTT
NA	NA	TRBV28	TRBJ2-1	CASSPGLRGGNEQFF	TGTGCCAGCAGTCCGGGACTAAGAGGGGGGAATGAGCAGTTCTTC
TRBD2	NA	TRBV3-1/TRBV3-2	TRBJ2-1	CASRGLAGSNEQFF	TGTGCCAGCCGGGGACTAGCGGGGTCCAATGAGCAGTTCTTC
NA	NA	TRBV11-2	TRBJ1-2	CASSLSGDGYTF	TGTGCCAGCAGCTTGTCGGGGGACGGCTACACCTTC
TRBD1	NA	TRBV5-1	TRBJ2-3	CASTPRDRVADTQYF	TGCGCCAGCACCCCCCGGGACAGGGTCGCAGATACGCAGTATTTT
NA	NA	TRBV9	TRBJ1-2	CASSVGGMVNYGYTF	TGTGCCAGCAGCGTTGGAGGGATGGTTAACTATGGCTACACCTTC
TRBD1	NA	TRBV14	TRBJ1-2	CASSRDRMNYGYTF	TGTGCCAGCAGCCGGGACAGGATGAACTATGGCTACACCTTC
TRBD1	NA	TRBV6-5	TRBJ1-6	CASSRDRGKHSPLHF	TGTGCCAGCAGCAGGGACAGGGGAAAACATTCACCCCTCCACTTT
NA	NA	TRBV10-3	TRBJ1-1	CAISGGWENTEAFF	TGTGCCATCAGCGGGGGGTGGGAGAACACTGAAGCTTTCTTT
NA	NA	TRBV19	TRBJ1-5	CASSRDIREDQPQHF	TGTGCCAGTTCCCGGGACATTAGGGAGGATCAGCCCCAGCATTTT